The 12 T cell receptor beta chains below come from one sample, sequenced in a study of identical twins. MiXCR was run by TCRdb on the 5' RACE reads, yielding one entry per CDR3 protein. The repertoire consists of about 470,000 distinct CDR3 sequences, with approximately 24% occurring once and the leading ten covering 2.9%. The same data also contributed to another study, on T cells expressing NK-cell markers.

Sample: CD4+ T cells sorted from blood. The receptors stem from a woman in her late teens or twenties in good health.

The chain combines TRBV20-1 with TRBJ1-5; tentatively, D is TRBD1 (6 bases). The germline gives CDR1 DFQATT, CDR2 SNEGSKA (reference sequence). CDR3 length: 14 amino acids. Between the trimmed V and J ends, which lost 6 bases and 0 bases, there was a span of 12 bases. CDR3 coding DNA: TGCAGTGCCAAACAGGGAAATAGCAATCAGCCCCAGCATTTT. Translating it yields CSAKQGNSNQPQHF.

There are many counts of this clonotype. J is TRBJ1-2 and V is TRBV18; TRBD1 might be the D (6 bases). Germline V CDR1 and CDR2: KGHSH, LQKENI. The CDR3 consists of 16 residues. V was clipped by 6 bases and J by 4 bases, with 21 bases between them. This CDR3 reads CASSPTPGVGPYGYTF. The CDR3 region has the DNA TGTGCCAGCTCGCCAACTCCAGGGGTAGGCCCCTATGGCTACACCTTC.

This clonotype was seen more than once but under ten times. J is TRBJ1-1 and V is TRBV5-1; D remains ambiguous. Germline assignment: CDR1 SGHRS and CDR2 YFSETQ. This CDR3 region has 13 residues. The V end lost 6 bases, the J end lost 0 bases, and 9 bases lay between the germline ends. CDR3 in DNA: TGCGCCAGCAAGGGAATAATGAACACTGAAGCTTTCTTT. Translated: CASKGIMNTEAFF.

This clonotype was detected a few times. CDR3 loop: CSVVGGRTGTDTQYF. DNA of the CDR3: TGCAGCGTTGTGGGGGGAAGGACGGGGACAGATACGCAGTATTTT. The chain couples TRBV29-1 to TRBJ2-3, with D tentatively TRBD2 (6 bases). The CDR3 has 15 residues. Between the trimmed V and J ends, which lost 4 bases and 3 bases, there was a span of 17 bases. From germline, CDR1 is SQVTM and CDR2 ANQGSEA.

This clonotype was counted many times. The rearrangement uses TRBV5-1 and TRBJ2-5; D may be TRBD1 (5 bases). CDR1 is SGHRS, CDR2 YFSETQ, per germline. The CDR3 is 13 amino acids. V was pared by 2 bases and J by 1 base, with 6 bases between. In DNA, the CDR3 is TGCGCCAGCAGCTTTGACAGCCAAGAGACCCAGTACTTC. This gives the protein CASSFDSQETQYF.

V and J are TRBV6-1 and TRBJ1-5, with 9 nucleotides matching TRBD1. The CDR3 loop spans 19 amino acids. The V segment lost 6 bases and the J segment 2 bases; nucleotides outside the gene matches: 17. Germline-derived CDR1 and CDR2 are MNHNS and SASEGT. CDR3 sequence (DNA): TGTGCCAGCAGCCGCCGGCACAGGGGGCGCGGGTTTGGCAATCAGCCCCAGCATTTT. Protein sequence: CASSRRHRGRGFGNQPQHF.

This clonotype came up a few times. The chain joins TRBV20-1 to TRBJ2-1, with D maybe TRBD2 (6 bases). The V gene's germline CDR1 is DFQATT and CDR2 SNEGSKA (reference sequence). The CDR3 consists of 11 residues. CDR3 sequence reads: CRLGSTNEQFF. CDR3 in DNA: TGCAGACTCGGGAGTACCAATGAGCAGTTCTTC.

This clonotype was detected ten times or more. The V call is TRBV28, the J call TRBJ2-7, with D possibly being TRBD1 or TRBD2 (5 bases each). This CDR3 has 14 amino acids. Germline V gives CDR1 MDHEN, CDR2 SYDVKM. V lost 4 bases to trimming and J lost 3 bases, with 13 bases between them. The chain's CDR3 is CASSSPGRDYEQYF. CDR3 nucleotides: TGTGCCAGCAGTTCCCCGGGACGGGACTACGAGCAGTACTTC.

This clonotype appeared a few times. This chain joins TRBV6-5 and TRBJ2-5; D is undetermined. The V gene's germline CDR1 is MNHEY and CDR2 SVGAGI. This CDR3 spans 19 amino acids. Trimming cost V 0 bases and J 3 bases, with 23 bases left between them. The CDR3, as DNA: TGTGCCAGCAGTTACTCGAATAGAGGACGCCTACGGAGTAAAGAGACCCAGTACTTC. Its translation: CASSYSNRGRLRSKETQYF.

The chain is built from TRBV7-2 and TRBJ2-5; 10 bases are shared with TRBD2. Germline values: CDR1 SGHTA, CDR2 FQGNSA. V lost 5 bases, J lost 4 bases, and 4 bases stayed unmatched. The CDR3 loop spans 14 amino acids. The CDR3 protein is CASSVSSGGETQYF. CDR3 bases: TGTGCCAGCAGCGTATCTAGCGGGGGAGAGACCCAGTACTTC. The complete variable domain, with remaining parts taken from reference TRBV7-2 and TRBJ2-5, reads GAGVSQSPSNKVTEKGKDVELRCDPISGHTALYWYRQSLGQGLEFLIYFQGNSAPDKSGLPSDRFSAERTGGSVSTLTIQRTQQEDSAVYLCASSVSSGGETQYFGPGTRLLVL.

This clonotype was seen a handful of times. V is TRBV12-3 or TRBV12-4 and J is TRBJ2-1; maybe TRBD1 (6 bases). The CDR3 has 14 amino acids. Trimming removed 1 base from V and 12 bases from J, with 16 bases in between. The CDR3 sequence: CASSLEAGVLVQFF. The CDR3 nucleotides read TGTGCCAGCAGTTTAGAAGCAGGGGTGCTCGTGCAGTTCTTC.

This clonotype was seen only a few times. This chain joins TRBV20-1 and TRBJ2-1; 10 nucleotides align to TRBD2. CDR1 is DFQATT and CDR2 is SNEGSKA in the germline V gene (reference sequence). V shed 0 bases and J 5 bases; nucleotides not matched to a gene: 7. The CDR3 totals 16 residues. The CDR3 sequence is CSARDLLAGVNNEQFF. Here the CDR3 DNA reads TGCAGTGCTAGAGATCTCCTAGCGGGAGTTAACAATGAGCAGTTCTTC.